The rows below give T cell receptor beta chains drawn from one sample of a study of CD8 T cells in Susac syndrome. TCRdb itself ran the immunoSEQ multiplex PCR reads through MiXCR, one entry per CDR3 protein. Among about 210,000 distinct CDR3 sequences listed, 95% were seen once. Sequenced: CD4+ T cells from PBMCs. All receptors come from a human donor with multiple sclerosis. The conserved cysteine and the conserved F or W are not part of the CDR3 here. Each record gives: CDR3 length, J gene, V gene, CDR3 protein.

CDR3 length: 13; J gene: TRBJ1-2; V gene: TRBV28; CDR3 protein: ASSFSDRGNYGYT
CDR3 length: 13; J gene: TRBJ2-3; V gene: TRBV28; CDR3 protein: ASRGEQGRTDTQY
CDR3 length: 11; J gene: TRBJ1-2; V gene: TRBV29-1; CDR3 protein: SVEGQGVGGYT
CDR3 length: 10; J gene: TRBJ1-5; V gene: TRBV27; CDR3 protein: ASGQGNQPQH
CDR3 length: 14; J gene: TRBJ2-1; V gene: TRBV14; CDR3 protein: ASSPRVGGKHNEQF
CDR3 length: 11; J gene: TRBJ2-3; V gene: TRBV19; CDR3 protein: ASSDPMTDTQY
CDR3 length: 11; J gene: TRBJ1-2; V gene: TRBV24-1; CDR3 protein: ATSDTETDGYT
CDR3 length: 11; J gene: TRBJ2-7; V gene: TRBV11-2; CDR3 protein: ASSTHASYEQY
CDR3 length: 9; J gene: TRBJ2-1; V gene: TRBV20-1; CDR3 protein: SARDAREQF
CDR3 length: 13; J gene: TRBJ2-7; V gene: TRBV4-1; CDR3 protein: ASSQVQGATYEQY
CDR3 length: 12; J gene: TRBJ1-1; V gene: TRBV29-1; CDR3 protein: SVDGGDRGGEAF